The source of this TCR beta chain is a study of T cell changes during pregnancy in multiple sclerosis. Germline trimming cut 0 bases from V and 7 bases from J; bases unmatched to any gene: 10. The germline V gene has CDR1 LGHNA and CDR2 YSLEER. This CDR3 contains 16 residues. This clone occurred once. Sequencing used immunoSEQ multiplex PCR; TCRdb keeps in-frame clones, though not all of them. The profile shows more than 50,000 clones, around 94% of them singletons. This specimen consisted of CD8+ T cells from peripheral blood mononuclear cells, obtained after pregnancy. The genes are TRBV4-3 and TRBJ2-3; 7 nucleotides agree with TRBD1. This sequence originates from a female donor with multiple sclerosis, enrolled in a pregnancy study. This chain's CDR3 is CASSQDWGRGLNTQYF. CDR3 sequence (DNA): TGCGCCAGCAGCCAAGACTGGGGAAGGGGGCTAAATACGCAGTATTTT.